Each of the 29 T cell receptor beta chains below was sequenced from the same sample in a study of blood T cell repertoires in COVID-19. This table comes from immunoSEQ multiplex PCR, and its TCRdb copy is limited to in-frame clones, with some not included. The sample includes a few hundred thousand clones, around 88% of them seen just once. The sequenced material came from peripheral blood. The receptors derive from a woman in her 50s with COVID-19, enrolled during active disease.

The chain combines TRBV27 with TRBJ2-7; 8 nucleotides agree with TRBD1. The CDR3 totals 15 residues. With 5 bases clipped from V and 5 bases from J, the junction kept 11 bases outside the gene matches. Germline loops: CDR1 MNHEY, CDR2 SMNVEV (reference sequence). CDR3 loop: CASSPGGAGSNEQYF. CDR3 DNA sequence: TGTGCCAGCAGTCCAGGGGGCGCGGGGTCTAACGAGCAGTACTTC.

This clone was observed once. The gene calls are TRBV2 and TRBJ2-3, with 10 positions matching TRBD1. The CDR3 runs 16 residues. V trimming: 5 bases; J trimming: 3 bases; junction bases outside the gene matches: 8. The germline gives CDR1 SNHLY, CDR2 FYNNEI. The CDR3 bases are TGTGCCAGCAGTCGCACGACAGGGGGCGCGACAGATACGCAGTATTTT. This sequence encodes CASSRTTGGATDTQYF.

The genes are TRBV7-7 and TRBJ2-7; no firm D call. Germline loops: CDR1 SSHAT, CDR2 FNYEAQ (reference sequence). The V end lost 5 bases, the J end lost 1 base, and 9 bases lay between the germline ends. The CDR3 extends over 13 amino acids. The CDR3 is CASSERQSYEQYF. In nucleotides, the CDR3 is TGTGCCAGCAGCGAGAGGCAGTCCTACGAGCAGTACTTC.

This clone was recorded only once. The genes are TRBV10-3 and TRBJ1-2, with 8 positions matching TRBD1. CDR1 and CDR2 from the germline V gene are ENHRY and SYGVKD. Trimming cost V 4 bases and J 1 base; bases outside gene matches: 2. The CDR3 runs to 14 residues. The CDR3 loop reads CAISGTGNNYGYTF. CDR3 nucleotides: TGTGCCATCAGTGGGACAGGGAATAACTATGGCTACACCTTC.

The rearrangement links TRBV13 to TRBJ1-1; 11 nucleotides agree with TRBD1. V shed 5 bases and J 4 bases; nucleotides not matched to a gene: 9. This CDR3 has 16 amino acids. In germline, CDR1 is PRHDT, CDR2 FYEKMQ (reference sequence). CDR3 sequence reads: CASSLRTGGIFTEAFF. For the CDR3, the DNA is TGTGCCAGCAGCCTCCGGACAGGGGGCATCTTCACTGAAGCTTTCTTT.

This sequence joins TRBV5-1 and TRBJ2-1; the D gene is possibly TRBD2 (6 bases). Trimming removed 0 bases at V and 10 bases at J, with 14 bases between. The CDR3 has 14 residues. Germline CDR1 reads SGHRS; CDR2 reads YFSETQ. The CDR3 DNA reads TGCGCCAGCAGCTTGGAGGTGGTTGCGGGAGAGCAGTTCTTC. Translated, it gives CASSLEVVAGEQFF.

V gene TRBV4-1 combines with J gene TRBJ2-1, with D possibly TRBD2 on 6 matching bases. This CDR3 is built from 15 residues. V gave up 2 bases and J gave up 8 bases, with 16 bases separating them. CDR1 and CDR2 from the germline V gene are MGHRA and YSYEKL. The CDR3 region has the DNA TGCGCCAGCAGCCAACGAGGGACTGGCGGTGATGAGCAGTTCTTC. Its translation: CASSQRGTGGDEQFF.

The chain joins TRBV24-1 to TRBJ1-2; no clear D. This CDR3 has 15 amino acids. Germline V gene data show CDR1 as KGHDR and CDR2 as SFDVKD. V was cut by 4 bases and J by 8 bases, with 19 bases left in between. The CDR3: CATSDFPRGVVGYTF. CDR3 in DNA: TGTGCCACCAGTGACTTCCCAAGAGGCGTTGTGGGCTACACCTTC.

V is TRBV6-5 and J is TRBJ2-2; 8 nucleotides line up with TRBD1. This CDR3 is 13 amino acids long. The junction had 2 bases not matched to a gene; V was cut back by 6 bases and J by 5 bases. Germline V lookup: CDR1 MNHEY, CDR2 SVGAGI. The CDR3 protein is CASSDRGTGELFF. CDR3 bases: TGTGCCAGCAGCGACAGGGGAACCGGGGAGCTGTTTTTT.

This clone was observed once. Different DNA sequences within this sample yield the same CDR3. This chain connects TRBV7-2 to TRBJ1-3, with unresolved D. The germline V and J ends were trimmed by 3 bases and 0 bases, with 12 bases remaining between them. The germline V gene encodes CDR1 SGHTA and CDR2 FQGNSA. This CDR3 comprises 16 residues. The CDR3 sequence: CASSLSSGSSGNTIYF. CDR3 DNA sequence: TGTGCCAGCAGCTTGTCCTCCGGGTCCTCTGGAAACACCATATATTTT.

This chain connects TRBV6-5 to TRBJ1-1, with 9 nucleotides matching TRBD1. The CDR3 spans 15 residues. J was trimmed by 4 bases and V by 7 bases; bases with no gene match: 10. Per the germline V gene, CDR1 is MNHEY and CDR2 is SVGAGI. Here the CDR3 reads CASTFGQGPGTEAFF. The CDR3 region has the DNA TGTGCCAGCACCTTTGGACAGGGGCCGGGCACTGAAGCTTTCTTT.

This CDR3 reads CASSQDRGPEETQYF. The CDR3, as DNA: TGTGCCAGCAGCCAGGACAGGGGGCCCGAAGAGACCCAGTACTTC. The chain carries TRBV2 and TRBJ2-5, with 11 bases fitting TRBD1. V lost 6 bases, J lost 3 bases, and 6 bases stayed unmatched. This CDR3 contains 15 residues. CDR1 and CDR2 (germline): SNHLY, FYNNEI.

In this sample, this clone turned up once. V gene TRBV24-1 combines with J gene TRBJ2-1; D is perhaps TRBD2 (7 bases). Looked up from germline, CDR1 is KGHDR and CDR2 is SFDVKD. CDR3 length: 14 residues. Trimming pared 6 bases from V and 5 bases from J, leaving 13 bases between. The CDR3 DNA reads as TGTGCCACCAGTCGGGGGGCCCCCCACAATGAGCAGTTCTTC. It is translated as CATSRGAPHNEQFF.

The chain joins TRBV2 to TRBJ2-7, with D perhaps matching TRBD2 (5 bases). V lost 4 bases and J lost 9, with 22 bases in between. The V gene's germline CDR1 is SNHLY and CDR2 FYNNEI. There are 15 residues in the CDR3. The CDR3 is CASSVGPRGSDSQYF. Here the CDR3 DNA reads TGTGCCAGCAGTGTTGGACCCCGGGGTTCAGATTCGCAGTACTTC. Full variable domain (rest looked up from reference TRBV2 and TRBJ2-7): EPEVTQTPSHQVTQMGQEVILRCVPISNHLYFYWYRQILGQKVEFLVSFYNNEISEKSEIFDDQFSVERPDGSNFTLKIRSTKLEDSAMYFCASSVGPRGSDSQYFGPGTRLTVT.

CDR3 sequence (DNA): TGTGCCAGCAGCGTAGCCGCTTTCCCGACTAGCCCGTATTTT. Translation: CASSVAAFPTSPYF. This rearrangement joins TRBV9 to TRBJ2-3; 7 bases line up with TRBD2. The CDR3 length is 14 residues. V lost 0 bases, J lost 14 bases, and 12 bases stayed unmatched. Germline CDR1 reads SGDLS; CDR2 reads YYNGEE. Together with reference TRBV9 and TRBJ2-3, the CDR3 gives the full variable domain: DSGVTQTPKHLITATGQRVTLRCSPRSGDLSVYWYQQSLDQGLQFLIQYYNGEERAKGNILERFSAQQFPDLHSELNLSSLELGDSALYFCASSVAAFPTSPYFGPGTRLTVL.

The gene calls are TRBV3-1 (or the pseudogene TRBV3-2) and TRBJ2-1; maybe TRBD2 (6 bases). Deletions cut 4 bases from V and 3 bases from J, with 16 bases between. The V gene's germline CDR1 is LGHDT and CDR2 YNNKEL (reference sequence). The CDR3 has 16 amino acids. The CDR3, as DNA: TGTGCCAGCAGCCCCCCCAAGTCGGGACTCTACAATGAGCAGTTCTTC. Its translation: CASSPPKSGLYNEQFF.

The rearrangement joins TRBV7-2 to TRBJ2-2, with D hard to call. There are 12 residues in the CDR3. The germline V gene has CDR1 SGHTA and CDR2 FQGNSA. The V gene lost 5 bases and the J gene lost 7 bases, with 8 bases spanning the gap. The CDR3 spells CASSRSVGELFF. As DNA, the CDR3 is TGTGCCAGCAGCCGGAGTGTCGGGGAGCTGTTTTTT.

This chain uses TRBV3-1 (or the pseudogene TRBV3-2) with TRBJ2-3; 11 positions match TRBD2. The CDR3 is made up of 18 amino acids. Germline CDR1 LGHDT, CDR2 YNNKEL (reference sequence). V lost 0 bases and J lost 3; bases outside the gene matches: 8. The CDR3 region is CASSQDLAGGMGTDTQYF. CDR3 DNA sequence: TGTGCCAGCAGCCAAGATTTAGCGGGGGGGATGGGGACAGATACGCAGTATTTT.

The V and J genes are TRBV15 and TRBJ1-1; D may be TRBD1 (6 bases). This CDR3 has 14 amino acids. The V gene lost 6 bases and the J gene lost 4 bases, with 15 bases spanning the gap. CDR1 and CDR2 (germline): LNHNV, YYDKDF (reference sequence). The CDR3 nucleotides are TGTGCCACCAGTGGGGGCTTTGCGGGCACTGAAGCTTTCTTT. This codes for CATSGGFAGTEAFF.

The chain recombines TRBV30 with TRBJ1-4; D not certain. The CDR3 covers 13 residues. V was shortened by 2 bases and J by 1 base, with 5 bases between the two germline ends. Per the germline V gene, CDR1 is GTSNPN and CDR2 is SVGIG (reference sequence). CDR3 coding DNA: TGTGCCTGGAGTCGGGGAACTAATGAAAAACTGTTTTTT. Its protein is CAWSRGTNEKLFF.

The chain has TRBV12-3 or TRBV12-4 and TRBJ1-2; the D gene is possibly TRBD1 (5 bases). Trimming took off 10 bases at V and 0 bases at J, with 12 bases between the two ends. The CDR3 consists of 13 residues. The DNA for the CDR3 is TGTGCCACCCTGACAGCAGCTAACTATGGCTACACCTTC. It encodes CATLTAANYGYTF.

The chain couples TRBV30 to TRBJ1-1, with D possibly TRBD1 on 6 matching bases. CDR1 and CDR2 (germline): GTSNPN, SVGIG (reference sequence). V lost 5 bases and J 5 bases, leaving 15 bases between the germline ends. The CDR3 runs to 13 residues. The CDR3 nucleotides read TGTGCCTGGGATGGGGGCCTAATTACTGAAGCTTTCTTT. This gives the protein CAWDGGLITEAFF.

The chain combines TRBV6-6 with TRBJ1-4, with TRBD1 as a possible D gene (5 bases). Germline assignment: CDR1 MNHNY and CDR2 SVGAGI (reference sequence). The CDR3 totals 13 residues. V was clipped by 11 bases and J by 7 bases, with 17 bases between them. DNA for the CDR3: TGTGCCGCGGGGGGTAGGGCGGGTGAAAAACTGTTTTTT. This gives the protein CAAGGRAGEKLFF.

The chain uses TRBV11-1 and TRBJ1-4; no firm D call. The CDR3 is 12 residues long. The V gene's germline CDR1 is SGHAT and CDR2 FQDESV (reference sequence). Between the trimmed V and J ends, which lost 4 bases and 6 bases, there was a span of 6 bases. The CDR3 reads CASSSQDEKLFF. For the CDR3, the DNA is TGTGCCAGCAGCTCCCAGGATGAAAAACTGTTTTTT.

V usage is TRBV28 and J usage is TRBJ2-2; 8 bases map to TRBD1. This CDR3 region has 14 residues. The V and J ends lost 8 bases and 6 bases, in that order; junction bases with no gene match: 8. Germline values: CDR1 MDHEN, CDR2 SYDVKM. CDR3 loop: CASHSGGRAGELFF. As DNA, the CDR3 is TGTGCCAGCCACTCAGGGGGCAGGGCCGGGGAGCTGTTTTTT.

The rearrangement joins TRBV20-1 to TRBJ1-4, with D unresolved. Per the germline V gene, CDR1 is DFQATT and CDR2 is SNEGSKA (reference sequence). The V end was cut by 3 bases, the J end by 2 bases, with 10 bases between. The CDR3 is 14 amino acids. DNA of the CDR3: TGCAGTGCTAGTATGGCCAAGACTAATGAAAAACTGTTTTTT. This sequence encodes CSASMAKTNEKLFF.

There are a few counts of this clone. The CDR3 reads CASSWAGTGVYNEQFF. The CDR3, as DNA: TGTGCCAGCAGTTGGGCCGGGACAGGGGTCTACAATGAGCAGTTCTTC. The J gene is TRBJ2-1, the V gene TRBV2; 10 positions agree with TRBD1. Losses at the gene ends were 5 bases for V and 3 bases for J; bases not matched to a gene: 7. This CDR3 spans 16 amino acids. CDR1 and CDR2 from the germline V gene are SNHLY and FYNNEI.

The genes are TRBV2 and TRBJ2-5; D ambiguous. Germline CDR1 reads SNHLY; CDR2 reads FYNNEI. V dropped 3 bases and J dropped 5 bases, with 7 bases sitting between them. The CDR3 loop spans 12 amino acids. DNA for the CDR3: TGTGCCAGCAGTGAGGCAGGCGAGACCCAGTACTTC. This translates into CASSEAGETQYF. The entire variable domain, with the rest obtained from reference TRBV2 and TRBJ2-5, is as follows: EPEVTQTPSHQVTQMGQEVILRCVPISNHLYFYWYRQILGQKVEFLVSFYNNEISEKSEIFDDQFSVERPDGSNFTLKIRSTKLEDSAMYFCASSEAGETQYFGPGTRLLVL.

About this clone: The sample holds other DNA sequences that translate to the same CDR3. The rearrangement joins TRBV9 to TRBJ1-1, with D maybe TRBD1 (5 bases). The CDR3 totals 14 residues. Germline CDR1 reads SGDLS; CDR2 reads YYNGEE. Trimming stripped 0 bases from V and 2 bases from J, with 8 bases between. In DNA, the CDR3 is TGTGCCAGCAGCGTAGGGACACCTAACACTGAAGCTTTCTTT. Its translation: CASSVGTPNTEAFF.